Listed below are T cell receptor beta chains from one sample, sequenced in a study of patients and donors after allogeneic stem cell transplantation. TCRdb redid the calling of the RT-PCR reads with MiXCR, one entry per CDR3 protein. The table records about 230,000 distinct CDR3 sequences, less than 15% of them present only once. The sample consisted of blood, either unsorted or a sorted T cell fraction (not recorded which). These receptors came from a human donor who was either an allogeneic HSCT recipient or a stem cell or donor lymphocyte infusion donor (not recorded which). It is not recorded whose cells these are; they may come from a transplant donor. Each CDR3 is given with its conserved first and last residue. Fields, in order: CDR3 DNA, CDR3 protein, V gene, clone size, J gene, D gene. D genes are given only for firm matches. The size field is filled for only some rows; it gives once, few, many or a size class.

CDR3nt: TGTGCCAGCAGCTTAACGACAAAGTACGAGCAGTACTTC
CDR3aa: CASSLTTKYEQYF
v_gene: TRBV7-2
abundance: few
j_gene: TRBJ2-7
d_gene: .

CDR3nt: TGCGCCAGCAGCCAAGCCCTATCTGACGGCTCCTACGAGCAGTACTTC
CDR3aa: CASSQALSDGSYEQYF
v_gene: TRBV4-3
abundance: few
j_gene: TRBJ2-7
d_gene: .

CDR3nt: TGCAGTGCTAGAGCCGACAGGTTCGGGTACACTGAAGCTTTCTTT
CDR3aa: CSARADRFGYTEAFF
v_gene: TRBV20-1
abundance: .
j_gene: TRBJ1-1
d_gene: .

CDR3nt: TGTGCCAGCAGTCCGGTGGGTCATAGCACTGAAGCTTTCTTT
CDR3aa: CASSPVGHSTEAFF
v_gene: TRBV12-3/TRBV12-4
abundance: many
j_gene: TRBJ1-1
d_gene: .

CDR3nt: TGTGCCAGCAGTCCGTCGCTAGCGGAGACCCAGTACTTC
CDR3aa: CASSPSLAETQYF
v_gene: TRBV12-3/TRBV12-4
abundance: many
j_gene: TRBJ2-5
d_gene: .

CDR3nt: TGCAGCGTTGGGAGAGGGACTGAAGCTTTCTTT
CDR3aa: CSVGRGTEAFF
v_gene: TRBV29-1
abundance: many
j_gene: TRBJ1-1
d_gene: .

CDR3nt: TGTGCCAGTAGTATAGGGACTAGCTCCACGACTTTATACGAGCAGTACTTC
CDR3aa: CASSIGTSSTTLYEQYF
v_gene: TRBV19
abundance: few
j_gene: TRBJ2-7
d_gene: TRBD2

CDR3nt: TGCGCCAGCAGCCAAGTGGGGACAGGGTTGAGGACTGAAGCTTTCTTT
CDR3aa: CASSQVGTGLRTEAFF
v_gene: TRBV4-1
abundance: few
j_gene: TRBJ1-1
d_gene: TRBD1

CDR3nt: TGTGCCAGCAGTTACCAGGGTGAGCAGTTCTTC
CDR3aa: CASSYQGEQFF
v_gene: TRBV12-3/TRBV12-4
abundance: many
j_gene: TRBJ2-1
d_gene: .

CDR3nt: TGCAGTGCGAACCCAACGGCAGGCTATGGCTACACCTTC
CDR3aa: CSANPTAGYGYTF
v_gene: TRBV20-1
abundance: few
j_gene: TRBJ1-2
d_gene: .

CDR3nt: TGCAGTGCTAGAGATAGCTGGGGGCCCTTAGATACGCAGTATTTT
CDR3aa: CSARDSWGPLDTQYF
v_gene: TRBV20-1
abundance: .
j_gene: TRBJ2-3
d_gene: .

CDR3nt: TGCAGCGCCAGGGGTGAAAAACTGTTTTTT
CDR3aa: CSARGEKLFF
v_gene: TRBV29-1
abundance: few
j_gene: TRBJ1-4
d_gene: .

CDR3nt: TGTGCCAGCAGCCAAGAGGGCGGGGGGGTAACCGGGGAGCTGTTTTTT
CDR3aa: CASSQEGGGVTGELFF
v_gene: TRBV4-2
abundance: .
j_gene: TRBJ2-2
d_gene: TRBD2

CDR3nt: TGTGCCAGCAGCAACGCGGTAGCGGGGGGTGTGGAGCAGTTCTTC
CDR3aa: CASSNAVAGGVEQFF
v_gene: TRBV5-5
abundance: .
j_gene: TRBJ2-1
d_gene: TRBD2

CDR3nt: TGTGCCAGCAGCGAACAGGCCCGGGGCGAGACCCAGTACTTC
CDR3aa: CASSEQARGETQYF
v_gene: TRBV11-3
abundance: few
j_gene: TRBJ2-5
d_gene: .

CDR3nt: TGTGCCAGCAGCTTAATGGGAGGCTACACCTTC
CDR3aa: CASSLMGGYTF
v_gene: TRBV7-2
abundance: .
j_gene: TRBJ1-2
d_gene: .

CDR3nt: TGCGCCAGCAGGAGGGGGATTGGTGAAAAACTGTTTTTT
CDR3aa: CASRRGIGEKLFF
v_gene: TRBV4-1
abundance: many
j_gene: TRBJ1-4
d_gene: .

CDR3nt: TGCGCCAGTGGGTTTGGGGGTCAGGATGAAAAACTGTTTTTT
CDR3aa: CASGFGGQDEKLFF
v_gene: TRBV5-1
abundance: .
j_gene: TRBJ1-4
d_gene: .

CDR3nt: TGTGCCAGCTCAGCGGGTGGAGGGGGTGGCGAGCAGTACTTC
CDR3aa: CASSAGGGGGEQYF
v_gene: TRBV7-2
abundance: few
j_gene: TRBJ2-7
d_gene: .

CDR3nt: TGTGCCAGCAGCTTTGGGGACGGGGCCAACGTCCTGACTTTC
CDR3aa: CASSFGDGANVLTF
v_gene: TRBV7-8
abundance: few
j_gene: TRBJ2-6
d_gene: .

CDR3nt: TGTGCCAGCAGCCCGACATCCGGGACTCCAAATACGCAGTATTTT
CDR3aa: CASSPTSGTPNTQYF
v_gene: TRBV5-5
abundance: .
j_gene: TRBJ2-3
d_gene: .

CDR3nt: TGCGCCAGCAGCTTGGTGAAGTCGGGGGCCAACGTCCTGACTTTC
CDR3aa: CASSLVKSGANVLTF
v_gene: TRBV5-1
abundance: few
j_gene: TRBJ2-6
d_gene: .

CDR3nt: TGTGCCAGCAGTCCCACGACGACGACAGGGGTCTACGAGCAGTACTTC
CDR3aa: CASSPTTTTGVYEQYF
v_gene: TRBV6-1
abundance: few
j_gene: TRBJ2-7
d_gene: TRBD1

CDR3nt: TGCAGCGTTGCCGCGGGAGCCCTCACAGATACGCAGTATTTT
CDR3aa: CSVAAGALTDTQYF
v_gene: TRBV29-1
abundance: many
j_gene: TRBJ2-3
d_gene: TRBD2

CDR3nt: TGTGCCAGCAGCTTACAGATTAATAATTCACCCCTCCACTTT
CDR3aa: CASSLQINNSPLHF
v_gene: TRBV7-9
abundance: few
j_gene: TRBJ1-6
d_gene: .

CDR3nt: TGTGCCAGCAGCTTAAGACAGGGGAGATTCCCCGAGCAGTACTTC
CDR3aa: CASSLRQGRFPEQYF
v_gene: TRBV7-8
abundance: few
j_gene: TRBJ2-7
d_gene: TRBD1

CDR3nt: TGTGCCAGCGGACAGGGTCAAGATGACACTGAAGCTTTCTTT
CDR3aa: CASGQGQDDTEAFF
v_gene: TRBV12-3/TRBV12-4
abundance: .
j_gene: TRBJ1-1
d_gene: TRBD1

CDR3nt: TGTGCCAGCAGCCAAGACCAGGGGATACAGCCCCAGCATTTT
CDR3aa: CASSQDQGIQPQHF
v_gene: TRBV3-1
abundance: many
j_gene: TRBJ1-5
d_gene: .

CDR3nt: TGTGCCAGCTCACCAGGACTAGCGGGGGGGTTCGAGCAGTACTTC
CDR3aa: CASSPGLAGGFEQYF
v_gene: TRBV18
abundance: .
j_gene: TRBJ2-7
d_gene: TRBD2

CDR3nt: TGTGCCTTCAGTGAGTCGAGGGGGGAAGAGACCCAGTACTTC
CDR3aa: CAFSESRGEETQYF
v_gene: TRBV10-3
abundance: once
j_gene: TRBJ2-5
d_gene: .

CDR3nt: TGTGCCTGGGAGGGGGGCGCGGGCACTGAAGCTTTCTTT
CDR3aa: CAWEGGAGTEAFF
v_gene: TRBV30
abundance: many
j_gene: TRBJ1-1
d_gene: .

CDR3nt: TGTGCCAGCTCAAGCGGGACCGCCCTGAGGGAGCTGTTTTTT
CDR3aa: CASSSGTALRELFF
v_gene: TRBV27
abundance: .
j_gene: TRBJ2-2
d_gene: TRBD2

CDR3nt: TGCGCCAGCAGCCAAGAAGCGGACTGGGGATACAATGAGCAGTTCTTC
CDR3aa: CASSQEADWGYNEQFF
v_gene: TRBV4-1
abundance: few
j_gene: TRBJ2-1
d_gene: .

CDR3nt: TGCAGCGTTGAGTACGACTCTGGAAACACCATATATTTT
CDR3aa: CSVEYDSGNTIYF
v_gene: TRBV29-1
abundance: many
j_gene: TRBJ1-3
d_gene: .

CDR3nt: TGCAGCGTGAGATTCGGGACAGGGTACTACGAGCAGTACTTC
CDR3aa: CSVRFGTGYYEQYF
v_gene: TRBV29-1
abundance: many
j_gene: TRBJ2-7
d_gene: TRBD1

CDR3nt: TGTGCCAGCAGCTTGGCCGGGGACGAAACCCCCAATGAGCAGTTCTTC
CDR3aa: CASSLAGDETPNEQFF
v_gene: TRBV5-5
abundance: .
j_gene: TRBJ2-1
d_gene: .

CDR3nt: TGTGCCAGCAGTGAATATGTAGGGAGCTCTGGAAACACCATATATTTT
CDR3aa: CASSEYVGSSGNTIYF
v_gene: TRBV25-1
abundance: many
j_gene: TRBJ1-3
d_gene: .

CDR3nt: TGTGCCAGCAGGGGGATGTACTATGGCTACACCTTC
CDR3aa: CASRGMYYGYTF
v_gene: TRBV6-1
abundance: few
j_gene: TRBJ1-2
d_gene: .

CDR3nt: TGTGCCAGCAGCCAAGTTGGAACTCCTTTCTCCCCCCTCCACTTT
CDR3aa: CASSQVGTPFSPLHF
v_gene: TRBV3-1
abundance: .
j_gene: TRBJ1-6
d_gene: .

CDR3nt: TGTGCCAGCAGCACGCGAGCCGGGGGGTCCCCCGGGGAGCTGTTTTTT
CDR3aa: CASSTRAGGSPGELFF
v_gene: TRBV7-6
abundance: few
j_gene: TRBJ2-2
d_gene: TRBD2

CDR3nt: TGTGCCAGCAGCCAATTTATAAGCAATCAGCCCCAGCATTTT
CDR3aa: CASSQFISNQPQHF
v_gene: TRBV4-2
abundance: .
j_gene: TRBJ1-5
d_gene: .

CDR3nt: TGTGCCAGCAGTTCCCAGGGGGCCATTGCTAGTTCACCCCTCCACTTT
CDR3aa: CASSSQGAIASSPLHF
v_gene: TRBV27
abundance: few
j_gene: TRBJ1-6
d_gene: TRBD1

CDR3nt: TGTGCCAGCACCCGTCAACCTGGTACCTCCTACGAGCAGTACTTC
CDR3aa: CASTRQPGTSYEQYF
v_gene: TRBV2
abundance: .
j_gene: TRBJ2-7
d_gene: .

CDR3nt: TGTGCCAGCAGTCTCCGGGAGGGGGCTTATACGCAGTATTTT
CDR3aa: CASSLREGAYTQYF
v_gene: TRBV12-3/TRBV12-4
abundance: few
j_gene: TRBJ2-3
d_gene: .

CDR3nt: TGCAGTGCCCCCGGTGTCGCGGGGGAAAACTACAATGAGCAGTTCTTC
CDR3aa: CSAPGVAGENYNEQFF
v_gene: TRBV20-1
abundance: .
j_gene: TRBJ2-1
d_gene: TRBD2

CDR3nt: TGTGCCAGTAGTATACTAAGCGGGAGCTCCTACAATGAGCAGTTCTTC
CDR3aa: CASSILSGSSYNEQFF
v_gene: TRBV19
abundance: .
j_gene: TRBJ2-1
d_gene: TRBD2

CDR3nt: TGTGCCAGCAGCTGGGCTACCTTACAGGGGGCGGGGGAGACCCAGTACTTC
CDR3aa: CASSWATLQGAGETQYF
v_gene: TRBV7-2
abundance: few
j_gene: TRBJ2-5
d_gene: TRBD1

CDR3nt: TGTGCCAGCAGTTTAGATGGGTGGGGAGAGACCCAGTACTTC
CDR3aa: CASSLDGWGETQYF
v_gene: TRBV27
abundance: few
j_gene: TRBJ2-5
d_gene: .

CDR3nt: TGCGCCAGCAGCCAAGATTCGGCTTTTACAGGGGGCGAGCAGTACTTC
CDR3aa: CASSQDSAFTGGEQYF
v_gene: TRBV4-1
abundance: many
j_gene: TRBJ2-7
d_gene: TRBD1

CDR3nt: TGCAGTGCTAGAGATCCGGGACTAGCGGGAGATTGGCCGTACAATGAGCAGTTCTTC
CDR3aa: CSARDPGLAGDWPYNEQFF
v_gene: TRBV20-1
abundance: few
j_gene: TRBJ2-1
d_gene: TRBD2

CDR3nt: TGTGCCAGCAGCACCCTTGAGTCTTCACCCCTCCACTTT
CDR3aa: CASSTLESSPLHF
v_gene: TRBV6-2/TRBV6-3
abundance: few
j_gene: TRBJ1-6
d_gene: .

CDR3nt: TGCGCCAGCAGACGAGCCAATGAGCAGTTCTTC
CDR3aa: CASRRANEQFF
v_gene: TRBV5-1
abundance: few
j_gene: TRBJ2-1
d_gene: .

CDR3nt: TGCGCCAGCAGCCATTCCGGGACAAAGTCTGGAGAGACCCAGTACTTC
CDR3aa: CASSHSGTKSGETQYF
v_gene: TRBV5-1
abundance: .
j_gene: TRBJ2-5
d_gene: .

CDR3nt: TGCAGTGCCGCGACGAGTAGGGGGCTCACTGAAGCTTTCTTT
CDR3aa: CSAATSRGLTEAFF
v_gene: TRBV20-1
abundance: .
j_gene: TRBJ1-1
d_gene: TRBD1